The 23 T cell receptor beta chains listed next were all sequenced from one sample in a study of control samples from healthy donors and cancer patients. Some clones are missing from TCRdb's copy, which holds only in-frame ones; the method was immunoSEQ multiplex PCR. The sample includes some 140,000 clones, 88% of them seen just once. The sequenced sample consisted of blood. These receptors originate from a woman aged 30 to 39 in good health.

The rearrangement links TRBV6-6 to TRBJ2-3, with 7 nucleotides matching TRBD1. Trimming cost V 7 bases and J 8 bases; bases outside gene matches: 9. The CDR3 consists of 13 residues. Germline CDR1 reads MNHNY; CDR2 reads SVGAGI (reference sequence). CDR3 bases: TGTGCCAGCACCGACAGGGCTTCTGGTACGCAGTATTTT. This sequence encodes CASTDRASGTQYF.

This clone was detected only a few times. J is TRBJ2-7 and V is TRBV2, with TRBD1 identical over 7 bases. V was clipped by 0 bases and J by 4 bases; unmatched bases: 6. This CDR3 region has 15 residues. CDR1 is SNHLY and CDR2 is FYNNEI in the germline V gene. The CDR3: CASSEAVGTVYEQYF. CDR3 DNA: TGTGCCAGCAGTGAAGCGGTAGGGACAGTTTACGAGCAGTACTTC.

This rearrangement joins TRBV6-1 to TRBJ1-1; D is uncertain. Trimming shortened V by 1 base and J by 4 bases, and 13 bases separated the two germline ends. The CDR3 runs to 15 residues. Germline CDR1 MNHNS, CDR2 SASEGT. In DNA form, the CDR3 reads TGTGCCAGCAGTGAAGGCTCAGTCCGAGCCACTGAAGCTTTCTTT. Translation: CASSEGSVRATEAFF.

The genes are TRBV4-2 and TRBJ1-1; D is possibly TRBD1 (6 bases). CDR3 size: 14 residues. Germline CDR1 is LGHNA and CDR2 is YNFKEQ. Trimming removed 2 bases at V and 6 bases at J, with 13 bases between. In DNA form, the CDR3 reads TGTGCCAGCAGCCAACTTAGACAGGTGTCTGAAGCTTTCTTT. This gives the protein CASSQLRQVSEAFF.

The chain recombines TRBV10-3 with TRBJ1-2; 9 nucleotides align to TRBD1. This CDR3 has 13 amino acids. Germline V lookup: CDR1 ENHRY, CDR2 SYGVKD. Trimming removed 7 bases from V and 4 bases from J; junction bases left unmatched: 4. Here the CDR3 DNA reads TGTGCCATCACCTGGGACAGGGCCTATGGCTACACCTTC. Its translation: CAITWDRAYGYTF.

CDR3 nucleotides: TGTGCCACCAGCAGAGAACTATCGAGCGCCTACGAGCAGTACTTC. This sequence encodes CATSRELSSAYEQYF. The J gene is TRBJ2-7, the V gene TRBV15, with D unclear. The V gene's germline CDR1 is LNHNV and CDR2 YYDKDF (reference sequence). The V end was cut by 0 bases, the J end by 2 bases, with 11 bases between. The CDR3 sequence is 15 residues long. The variable domain in full, with the rest retrieved from reference TRBV15 and TRBJ2-7, is DAMVIQNPRYQVTQFGKPVTLSCSQTLNHNVMYWYQQKSSQAPKLLFHYYDKDFNNEADTPDNFQSRRPNTSFCFLDIRSPGLGDTAMYLCATSRELSSAYEQYFGPGTRLTVT.

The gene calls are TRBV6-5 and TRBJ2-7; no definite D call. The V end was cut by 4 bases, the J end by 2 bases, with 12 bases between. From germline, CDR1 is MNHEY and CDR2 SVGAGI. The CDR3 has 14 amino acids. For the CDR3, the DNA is TGTGCCAGCAGTTTGTCTCGGTCTCCCTACGAGCAGTACTTC. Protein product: CASSLSRSPYEQYF.

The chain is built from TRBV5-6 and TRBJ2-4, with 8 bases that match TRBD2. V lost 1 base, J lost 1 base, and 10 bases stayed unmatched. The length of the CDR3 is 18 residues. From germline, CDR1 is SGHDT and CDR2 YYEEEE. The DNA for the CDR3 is TGTGCCAGCAGCTTGTATGGGGATGGCGGGAGGGCCAAAAACATTCAGTACTTC. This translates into CASSLYGDGGRAKNIQYF.

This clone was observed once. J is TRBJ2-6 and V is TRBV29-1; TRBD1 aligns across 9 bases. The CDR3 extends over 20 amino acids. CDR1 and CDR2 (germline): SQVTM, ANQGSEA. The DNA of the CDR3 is TGCACCCTGAGGGAACCCCCGGGACAGGGCCTTCCAGCGGGGGCCAACGTCCTGACTTTC. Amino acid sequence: CTLREPPGQGLPAGANVLTF.

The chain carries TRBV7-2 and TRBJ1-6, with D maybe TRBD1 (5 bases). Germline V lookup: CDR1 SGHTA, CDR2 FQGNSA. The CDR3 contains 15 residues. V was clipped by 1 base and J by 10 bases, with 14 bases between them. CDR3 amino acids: CASSLEGTVASPLHF. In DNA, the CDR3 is TGTGCCAGCAGCTTAGAAGGGACCGTGGCCTCACCCCTCCACTTT.

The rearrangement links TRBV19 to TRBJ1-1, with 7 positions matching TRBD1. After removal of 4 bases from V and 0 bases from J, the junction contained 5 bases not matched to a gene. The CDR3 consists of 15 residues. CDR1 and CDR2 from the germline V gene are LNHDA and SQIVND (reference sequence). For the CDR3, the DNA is TGTGCCAGTAGTACGCGGACAGGACTGAACACTGAAGCTTTCTTT. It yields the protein CASSTRTGLNTEAFF.

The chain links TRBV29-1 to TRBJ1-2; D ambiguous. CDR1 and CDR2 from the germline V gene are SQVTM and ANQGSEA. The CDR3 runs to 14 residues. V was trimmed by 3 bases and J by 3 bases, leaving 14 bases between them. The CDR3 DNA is TGCAGCGTTGAGGGTGGCACACACCACTATGGCTACACCTTC. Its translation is CSVEGGTHHYGYTF.

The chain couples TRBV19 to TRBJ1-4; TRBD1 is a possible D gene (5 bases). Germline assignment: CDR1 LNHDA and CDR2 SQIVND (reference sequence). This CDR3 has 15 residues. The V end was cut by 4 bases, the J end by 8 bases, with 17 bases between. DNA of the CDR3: TGTGCCAGTAGTACCCTATCCAGGGCAGTAGAAAAACTGTTTTTT. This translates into CASSTLSRAVEKLFF.

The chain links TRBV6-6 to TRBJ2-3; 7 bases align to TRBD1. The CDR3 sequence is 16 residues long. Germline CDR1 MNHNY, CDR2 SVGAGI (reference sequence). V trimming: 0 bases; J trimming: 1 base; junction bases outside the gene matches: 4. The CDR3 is CASSYSRGRRTDTQYF. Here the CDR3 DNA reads TGTGCCAGCAGTTACTCGAGGGGGCGCCGCACAGATACGCAGTATTTT.

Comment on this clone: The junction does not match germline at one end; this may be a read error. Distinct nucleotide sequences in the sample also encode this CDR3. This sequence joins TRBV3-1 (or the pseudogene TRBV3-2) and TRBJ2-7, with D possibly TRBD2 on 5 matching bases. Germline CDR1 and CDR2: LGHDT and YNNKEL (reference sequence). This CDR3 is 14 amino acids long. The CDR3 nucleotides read TGTGCCAGCAGTCAAGAGCGGTTTCCCTACGAGCAGTACTTC. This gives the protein CASSQERFPYEQYF.

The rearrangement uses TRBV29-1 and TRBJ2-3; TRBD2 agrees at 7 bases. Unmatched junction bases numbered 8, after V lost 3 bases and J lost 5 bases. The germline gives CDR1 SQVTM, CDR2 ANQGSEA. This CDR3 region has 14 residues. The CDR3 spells CSVEAGREIDTQYF. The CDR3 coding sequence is TGCAGCGTTGAGGCGGGGCGGGAGATAGATACGCAGTATTTT.

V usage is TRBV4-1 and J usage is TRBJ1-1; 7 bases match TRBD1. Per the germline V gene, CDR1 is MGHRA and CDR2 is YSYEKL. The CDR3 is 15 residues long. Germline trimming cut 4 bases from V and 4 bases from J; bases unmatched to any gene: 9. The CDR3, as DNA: TGCGCCAGCAGCCCGGGGGGGCCAGGGGGCACTGAAGCTTTCTTT. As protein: CASSPGGPGGTEAFF.

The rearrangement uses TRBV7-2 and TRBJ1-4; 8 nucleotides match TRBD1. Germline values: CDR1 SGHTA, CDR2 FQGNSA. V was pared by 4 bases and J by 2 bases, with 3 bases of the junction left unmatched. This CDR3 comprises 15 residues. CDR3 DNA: TGTGCCAGCAGCTCGAGACAGGGGACTAATGAAAAACTGTTTTTT. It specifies CASSSRQGTNEKLFF.

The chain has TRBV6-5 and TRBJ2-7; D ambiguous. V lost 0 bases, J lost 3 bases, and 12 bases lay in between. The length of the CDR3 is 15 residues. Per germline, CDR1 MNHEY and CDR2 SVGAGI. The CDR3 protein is CASSYSTQTIYEQYF. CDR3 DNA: TGTGCCAGCAGTTACTCGACCCAGACCATCTACGAGCAGTACTTC.

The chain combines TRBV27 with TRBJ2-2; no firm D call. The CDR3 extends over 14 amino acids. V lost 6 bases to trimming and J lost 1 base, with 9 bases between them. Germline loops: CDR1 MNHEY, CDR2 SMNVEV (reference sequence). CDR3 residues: CASSVQGNTGELFF. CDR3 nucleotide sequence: TGTGCCAGCAGCGTACAAGGGAACACCGGGGAGCTGTTTTTT.

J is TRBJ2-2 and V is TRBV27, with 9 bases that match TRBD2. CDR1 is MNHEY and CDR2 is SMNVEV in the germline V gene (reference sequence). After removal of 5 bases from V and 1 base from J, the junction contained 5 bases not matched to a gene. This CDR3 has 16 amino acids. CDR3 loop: CASSRRAGGNTGELFF. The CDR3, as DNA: TGTGCCAGCAGTAGGAGAGCGGGAGGGAACACCGGGGAGCTGTTTTTT.

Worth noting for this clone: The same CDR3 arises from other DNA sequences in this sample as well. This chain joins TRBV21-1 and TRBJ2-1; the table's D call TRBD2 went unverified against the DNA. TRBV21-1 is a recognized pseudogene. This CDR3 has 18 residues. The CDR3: CASSSRASGGSSYNEQFF. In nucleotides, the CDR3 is TGTGCCAGCAGCAGTAGGGCTAGCGGGGGGAGCTCCTACAATGAGCAGTTCTTC.

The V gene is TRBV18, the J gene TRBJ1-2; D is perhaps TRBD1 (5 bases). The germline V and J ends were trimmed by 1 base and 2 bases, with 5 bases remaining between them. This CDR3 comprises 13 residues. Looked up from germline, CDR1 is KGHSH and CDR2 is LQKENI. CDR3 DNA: TGTGCCAGCTCACCACGGGACAACTATGGCTACACCTTC. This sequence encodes CASSPRDNYGYTF.